The 13 T cell receptor beta chains reported below all come from one sample, sequenced in a study of STAT3 mutations in large granular lymphocyte leukemia. No antigen has been identified for these receptors. Profiled with immunoSEQ multiplex PCR; TCRdb holds only in-frame clones, not every one. The profile shows thousands of clones, 75% to 90% of them singletons. Study results and limitations: At least one immunodominant TCR beta clonotype appeared in every T-cell large granular lymphocyte leukemia patient.

What was sequenced was peripheral blood mononuclear cells. These receptors were collected from a woman aged 70 to 79 with T-cell large granular lymphocyte leukemia. Some clones in this sample may be carry-over from other donors' samples.

CDR3 amino acids: CASSQNRREFYGYTF. DNA for the CDR3: TGCGCCAGCAGCCAAAACCGGAGGGAATTCTATGGCTACACCTTC. The V call is TRBV4-3, the J call TRBJ1-2; D gene ambiguous. The CDR3 is made up of 15 amino acids. Trimming took off 2 bases at V and 4 bases at J, with 14 bases between the two ends. Germline V gene data show CDR1 as LGHNA and CDR2 as YSLEER.

CDR3 amino acids: CASNTPTGGSGETQYF. The CDR3 DNA sequence: TGCGCCAGCAACACCCCGACAGGGGGCTCCGGGGAGACCCAGTACTTC. The V gene is TRBV5-1, the J gene TRBJ2-5; TRBD1 matches 10 bases. The germline V gene encodes CDR1 SGHRS and CDR2 YFSETQ. The CDR3 has 16 residues. V was pared by 6 bases and J by 5 bases, with 13 bases of the junction left unmatched.

The J gene is TRBJ2-5, the V gene TRBV5-6; no definite D call. The CDR3 consists of 15 residues. Germline V gene lookup returns CDR1 SGHDT and CDR2 YYEEEE. Trimming stripped 2 bases from V and 2 bases from J, with 13 bases between. CDR3: CASSFWSPGQETQYF. In nucleotides, the CDR3 is TGTGCCAGCAGCTTCTGGTCGCCGGGTCAAGAGACCCAGTACTTC.

This clone was seen only once. The chain has TRBV5-1 and TRBJ2-7; TRBD2 matches 8 bases. Per germline, CDR1 SGHRS and CDR2 YFSETQ. CDR3 length: 13 amino acids. The ends lost 4 bases at V and 5 bases at J; junction bases unmatched: 5. CDR3 sequence reads: CASSPAGGNEQYF. The CDR3 region has the DNA TGCGCCAGCAGCCCGGCGGGGGGCAACGAGCAGTACTTC.

This chain connects TRBV10-3 to TRBJ1-5; 8 positions agree with TRBD1. The CDR3 sequence is 14 residues long. The germline CDR1 and CDR2 sequences are ENHRY and SYGVKD. Trimming cost V 4 bases and J 3 bases; bases outside gene matches: 2. The CDR3 nucleotides read TGTGCCATCAGTGGGACAGGGATCAATCAGCCCCAGCATTTT. Protein sequence: CAISGTGINQPQHF.

The chain combines TRBV5-1 with TRBJ1-4; TRBD1 agrees at 8 bases. The length of the CDR3 is 20 residues. V was pared by 0 bases and J by 1 base, with 14 bases of the junction left unmatched. Germline CDR1 reads SGHRS; CDR2 reads YFSETQ. CDR3 nucleotide sequence: TGCGCCAGCAGCTTGGGCCTGCCGGCGACAGGGGATAAAACTAATGAAAAACTGTTTTTT. It specifies CASSLGLPATGDKTNEKLFF. Supplemented by reference TRBV5-1 and TRBJ1-4, the full variable domain reads KAGVTQTPRYLIKTRGQQVTLSCSPISGHRSVSWYQQTPGQGLQFLFEYFSETQRNKGNFPGRFSGRQFSNSRSEMNVSTLELGDSALYLCASSLGLPATGDKTNEKLFFGSGTQLSVL.

This clone was detected once. The V call is TRBV7-9, the J call TRBJ1-4; tentatively, D is TRBD1 (6 bases). The CDR3 sequence is 15 residues long. Trimming left V 1 base short and J 5 bases short, with 11 bases between. Germline CDR1 and CDR2: SEHNR and FQNEAQ (reference sequence). CDR3 coding DNA: TGTGCCAGCAGCTTAGTACAGGGCAACAATGAAAAACTGTTTTTT. Residues: CASSLVQGNNEKLFF.

This chain joins TRBV5-1 and TRBJ2-3; unclear D gene. CDR1 is SGHRS and CDR2 is YFSETQ in the germline V gene. Trimming left V 4 bases short and J 2 bases short, with 2 bases between. The length of the CDR3 is 11 residues. The CDR3 DNA reads as TGCGCCAGCAGCGTCACAGATACGCAGTATTTT. It encodes CASSVTDTQYF.

This chain uses TRBV6-6 with TRBJ1-1; 10 bases align to TRBD1. V lost 2 bases to trimming and J lost 7 bases; unmatched junction nucleotides: 7. Germline assignment: CDR1 MNHNY and CDR2 SVGAGI (reference sequence). The CDR3 is 15 amino acids. In DNA form, the CDR3 reads TGTGCCAGCAGTTACCCGGGACAGGGGAAGGGTGAAGCTTTCTTT. It translates to CASSYPGQGKGEAFF.

V and J are TRBV7-9 and TRBJ1-2; D not resolved. This CDR3 region has 12 residues. V lost 8 bases to trimming and J lost 6 bases, with 13 bases between them. CDR1 and CDR2 from the germline V gene are SEHNR and FQNEAQ (reference sequence). CDR3 amino acids: CASEGPGDGYTF. The CDR3, as DNA: TGTGCCAGCGAGGGTCCAGGCGATGGCTACACCTTC.

This chain links TRBV5-4 with TRBJ1-3; 7 nucleotides match TRBD1. Germline-derived CDR1 and CDR2 are SGHNT and YYREEE (reference sequence). V shed 1 base and J 4 bases; nucleotides not matched to a gene: 5. CDR3 size: 15 residues. CDR3 DNA sequence: TGTGCCAGCAGCTTGAAAGGGGGCTCGGGAAACACCATATATTTT. Translated: CASSLKGGSGNTIYF.

The chain combines TRBV7-9 with TRBJ2-7; perhaps TRBD1 as D (6 bases). Per the germline V gene, CDR1 is SEHNR and CDR2 is FQNEAQ (reference sequence). V was clipped by 0 bases and J by 0 bases, with 9 bases between them. The CDR3 consists of 15 residues. CDR3 in amino acids: CASSLAGAPSYEQYF. The CDR3 DNA follows: TGTGCCAGCAGCTTAGCGGGGGCCCCCTCCTACGAGCAGTACTTC.

The chain couples TRBV5-1 to TRBJ2-7; D unresolved. The CDR3 has 11 amino acids. CDR1 and CDR2 (germline): SGHRS, YFSETQ. V was cut by 3 bases and J by 2 bases, with 3 bases left in between. In DNA, the CDR3 is TGCGCCAGCAGCTCAGCCTACGAGCAGTACTTC. This sequence encodes CASSSAYEQYF.